A single sample is the source of the 23 T cell receptor beta chains below, sequenced in a study of T cells in Graves' hyperthyroidism and ophthalmopathy. TCR beta CDR3 regions were amplified from RNA. A set of HTBI primers served as the primers for a first-round RT-PCR of the TCR CDR3. MiXCR, run by TCRdb on the multiplex PCR reads, gives a single entry per CDR3 protein. The table has roughly 530,000 distinct CDR3 sequences, roughly 15% seen once; the top ten hold roughly 18%. Sequenced material: blood. The receptor set was obtained from a woman younger than 35 with Graves' ophthalmopathy.

Ten or more counts support this clonotype. The gene calls are TRBV28 and TRBJ2-1; D perhaps matches TRBD2 (5 bases). V was shortened by 6 bases and J by 2 bases, with 14 bases between the two germline ends. The CDR3 has 15 residues. The germline CDR1 and CDR2 sequences are MDHEN and SYDVKM. CDR3: CASSLGAGTYNEQFF. CDR3 sequence (DNA): TGTGCCAGCAGCCTGGGTGCGGGCACCTACAATGAGCAGTTCTTC.

There are many counts of this clonotype. The CDR3 DNA reads TGTGCCAGCACCTCCGGGACAGGGGGCTTTGACATTCAGTACTTC. Translation gives CASTSGTGGFDIQYF. The J gene is TRBJ2-4, the V gene TRBV28; TRBD1 matches 12 bases. In germline, CDR1 is MDHEN, CDR2 SYDVKM. This CDR3 is built from 15 residues. Trimming removed 7 bases from V and 8 bases from J; junction bases left unmatched: 9.

This clonotype was picked up many times. J is TRBJ2-1 and V is TRBV15; D is ambiguous. The CDR3 extends over 16 amino acids. CDR1 is LNHNV, CDR2 YYDKDF, per germline (reference sequence). V gave up 0 bases and J gave up 0 bases, with 9 bases separating them. The CDR3 region is CATSRDNPSSYNEQFF. Here the CDR3 DNA reads TGTGCCACCAGCAGAGACAACCCGAGCTCCTACAATGAGCAGTTCTTC.

In its sample, this clonotype was seen many times. The chain joins TRBV11-2 to TRBJ1-1, with D unclear. The ends were cut back, 1 base at V and 0 bases at J, with 9 bases in the middle. This CDR3 is built from 15 residues. The germline CDR1 and CDR2 sequences are SGHAT and FQNNGV. The CDR3 here is CASSLAARLNTEAFF. The CDR3 region has the DNA TGTGCCAGCAGCTTAGCTGCCAGGCTGAACACTGAAGCTTTCTTT.

This clonotype has more than one count but fewer than ten. Given a much more abundant clone one base away, this may be a read error. The CDR3 spells CAWSVPENTEAFF. The CDR3 DNA sequence: TGTGCCTGGAGTGTACCGGAGAACACTGAAGCTTTCTTT. The V call is TRBV30, the J call TRBJ1-1; no firm D call. V lost 0 bases to trimming and J lost 1 base, with 6 bases between them. The CDR3 is made up of 13 amino acids. CDR1 GTSNPN and CDR2 SVGIG come from the germline V gene (reference sequence).

The rearrangement joins TRBV29-1 to TRBJ2-1; 8 bases are shared with TRBD2. The CDR3 sequence is 14 residues long. Germline values: CDR1 SQVTM, CDR2 ANQGSEA. Here the CDR3 reads CNGGGGLLNNEQFF. The CDR3 DNA follows: TGCAACGGGGGGGGGGGACTATTAAACAATGAGCAGTTCTTC.

This clonotype was seen repeatedly, ten times or more. The chain joins TRBV5-6 to TRBJ1-1; 9 bases align to TRBD1. Germline V lookup: CDR1 SGHDT, CDR2 YYEEEE. The CDR3 loop spans 16 amino acids. V shed 5 bases and J 2 bases; nucleotides not matched to a gene: 10. CDR3 residues: CASSPGTGTLNTEAFF. The CDR3 bases are TGTGCCAGCAGTCCCGGGACAGGGACCCTAAACACTGAAGCTTTCTTT.

This clonotype has a handful of counts. This chain joins TRBV29-1 and TRBJ2-1; D uncertain. The CDR3 contains 13 residues. Per germline, CDR1 SQVTM and CDR2 ANQGSEA. V was pared by 5 bases and J by 2 bases, with 10 bases between. CDR3 bases: TGCAGCGTTTCCACCCAAACCTACAATGAGCAGTTCTTC. Translating it yields CSVSTQTYNEQFF.

The chain recombines TRBV6-2 or TRBV6-3 with TRBJ2-1, with D perhaps matching TRBD1 (6 bases). Trimming took off 0 bases at V and 6 bases at J, with 9 bases between the two ends. Germline CDR1 MNHEY, CDR2 SVGEGT. The length of the CDR3 is 14 residues. The CDR3 loop reads CASSYSQGSNEQFF. In nucleotides, the CDR3 is TGTGCCAGCAGTTACTCCCAGGGGTCCAATGAGCAGTTCTTC.

This clonotype was recorded many times. The rearrangement uses TRBV6-2 or TRBV6-3 and TRBJ1-6; D uncertain. Trimming cost V 0 bases and J 7 bases, with 7 bases left between them. Germline-derived CDR1 and CDR2 are MNHEY and SVGEGT. The CDR3 has 14 amino acids. The CDR3 sequence: CASSYSMENSPLHF. The CDR3 coding sequence is TGTGCCAGCAGTTACTCGATGGAGAATTCACCCCTCCACTTT.

This clonotype was seen repeatedly, ten times or more. The chain recombines TRBV20-1 with TRBJ2-1; no definite D call. The germline CDR1 and CDR2 sequences are DFQATT and SNEGSKA (reference sequence). The V end was cut by 3 bases, the J end by 7 bases, with 7 bases between. CDR3 size: 11 residues. DNA for the CDR3: TGCAGTGCTAGGGGCGTGAATGAGCAGTTCTTC. Its translation is CSARGVNEQFF.

About this clonotype: A read error may produce the germline difference seen at one junction end. J is TRBJ1-4 and V is TRBV5-1; a possible D gene is TRBD1 (6 bases). There are 15 residues in the CDR3. Germline V gives CDR1 SGHRS, CDR2 YFSETQ. The CDR3 protein is CASSLMGAGGEKLFF. The CDR3 DNA reads TGTGCCAGCAGCTTGATGGGGGCTGGAGGTGAAAAACTGTTTTTT.

In this sample, this clonotype turned up many times. The chain has TRBV12-3 or TRBV12-4 and TRBJ1-3; 8 bases align to TRBD1. The CDR3 length is 19 residues. J was trimmed by 2 bases and V by 3 bases; bases with no gene match: 15. The CDR3 DNA is TGTGCCAGCAGTTTGGGGCAGGGGGCGAAACTAACTCCTGGAAACACCATATATTTT. It specifies CASSLGQGAKLTPGNTIYF.

This clonotype was counted at least ten times. This chain connects TRBV20-1 to TRBJ1-1; weak D call: TRBD1 (6 bases). Trimming took 0 bases from V and 4 from J, leaving 15 bases between them. This CDR3 is 15 amino acids long. Germline values: CDR1 DFQATT, CDR2 SNEGSKA (reference sequence). The CDR3 sequence: CSARDEGGGSTEAFF. CDR3 sequence (DNA): TGCAGTGCTAGAGATGAGGGAGGGGGGAGCACTGAAGCTTTCTTT.

The rearrangement uses TRBV7-9 and TRBJ2-5; D may be TRBD1 or TRBD2 (6 bases each). CDR1 is SEHNR, CDR2 FQNEAQ, per germline (reference sequence). The CDR3 totals 18 residues. Trimming removed 5 bases from V and 4 bases from J, with 26 bases in between. In DNA, the CDR3 is TGTGCCAGCAGCCCCCCCGACCAGGGGCCGGGGGTAATAGAGACCCAGTACTTC. Amino acid sequence: CASSPPDQGPGVIETQYF.

The sample holds a few counts of this clonotype. V is TRBV6-1 and J is TRBJ1-4; D is perhaps TRBD1 (5 bases). This CDR3 region has 15 residues. The germline gives CDR1 MNHNS, CDR2 SASEGT. Between the trimmed V and J ends, which lost 0 bases and 8 bases, there was a span of 13 bases. The CDR3 DNA is TGTGCCAGCAGTGAAGCGGGGCTCGGGGGGGAAAAACTGTTTTTT. This translates into CASSEAGLGGEKLFF.

The chain carries TRBV6-2 or TRBV6-3 and TRBJ1-2; TRBD1 might be the D (5 bases). CDR1 and CDR2 (germline): MNHEY, SVGEGT. CDR3 length: 12 residues. V gave up 0 bases and J gave up 6 bases, with 5 bases separating them. The CDR3 is CASSYSTDGYTF. Here the CDR3 DNA reads TGTGCCAGCAGTTACTCGACAGATGGCTACACCTTC.

This clonotype was detected a few times. This chain connects TRBV12-3 or TRBV12-4 to TRBJ1-2; tentatively, D is TRBD1 (6 bases). V was cut by 3 bases and J by 5 bases, with 13 bases left in between. This CDR3 spans 14 amino acids. CDR3 sequence (DNA): TGTGCCAGCAGTTTCGCGGGGGGCGGGTATGGCTACACCTTC. This sequence encodes CASSFAGGGYGYTF.

This clonotype has a count of ten or more. The V call is TRBV7-9, the J call TRBJ2-5, with D maybe TRBD2 (6 bases). V was clipped by 4 bases and J by 2 bases, with 11 bases between them. CDR3 length: 14 residues. CDR1 and CDR2 (germline): SEHNR, FQNEAQ (reference sequence). CDR3: CASSSSGLQETQYF. In DNA, the CDR3 is TGTGCCAGCAGCTCGTCGGGACTTCAAGAGACCCAGTACTTC. Full variable domain (outside the CDR3, taken from reference TRBV7-9 and TRBJ2-5): DTGVSQNPRHKITKRGQNVTFRCDPISEHNRLYWYRQTLGQGPEFLTYFQNEAQLEKSRLLSDRFSAERPKGSFSTLEIQRTEQGDSAMYLCASSSSGLQETQYFGPGTRLLVL.

This clonotype has at least ten counts. This sequence joins TRBV20-1 and TRBJ2-3, with 10 bases matching TRBD2. In germline, CDR1 is DFQATT, CDR2 SNEGSKA (reference sequence). After removal of 2 bases from V and 4 bases from J, the junction contained 3 bases not matched to a gene. The CDR3 has 14 residues. The CDR3 loop is CSARSGRASDTQYF. The DNA of the CDR3 is TGCAGTGCTAGAAGCGGGAGGGCGTCAGATACGCAGTATTTT.

The V call is TRBV5-4, the J call TRBJ2-1; 9 nucleotides align to TRBD1. Germline V gene sequence: CDR1 SGHNT, CDR2 YYREEE (reference sequence). The CDR3 covers 15 residues. Losses at the gene ends were 3 bases for V and 9 bases for J; bases not matched to a gene: 10. CDR3 amino acids: CASSSRDRVVGEQFF. In nucleotides, the CDR3 is TGTGCCAGCAGCTCCCGGGACAGGGTAGTGGGTGAGCAGTTCTTC.

The chain employs TRBV18 and TRBJ1-3; D may be TRBD1 (5 bases). Germline values: CDR1 KGHSH, CDR2 LQKENI. V shed 3 bases and J shed 0 bases, with 15 bases lying between them. CDR3 size: 17 residues. The CDR3 DNA reads as TGTGCCAGCTCACCGTCCATGGGACTGCCCTCTGGAAACACCATATATTTT. Its translation is CASSPSMGLPSGNTIYF.

This clonotype was observed once. An end of the junction differs from the germline gene, which may be a read error. The gene calls are TRBV18 and TRBJ1-5, with 7 bases lining up with TRBD1. Looked up from germline, CDR1 is KGHSH and CDR2 is LQKENI. The CDR3 sequence is 17 residues long. In nucleotides, the CDR3 is TGTGCCAGCTCGATTGGGACAGCCCTTTTCCGCAATCAGTCCCAGCATTTT. Translation gives CASSIGTALFRNQSQHF.